These 5 T cell receptor beta chains were sequenced from one sample in a study of neoadjuvant anti-PD-1 for oral cavity cancer. Assay used: immunoSEQ multiplex PCR; TCRdb lists only in-frame clones, some missing. Among roughly 46,000 clones listed, 77% were seen once. The time point here: after neoadjuvant nivolumab, at surgical resection. The material sequenced was PBMCs, taken after nivolumab (anti-PD-1) treatment. These receptors all come from a person between 40 and 80 years old with oral cavity squamous cell carcinoma.

V gene TRBV5-4 combines with J gene TRBJ2-7; TRBD1 matches 7 bases. The ends lost 6 bases at V and 5 bases at J; junction bases unmatched: 17. The germline CDR1 and CDR2 sequences are SGHNT and YYREEE (reference sequence). The CDR3 totals 16 residues. The CDR3, as DNA: TGTGCCAGCACCCCGCAGGGGGAGTCGGGGACCCACGAGCAGTACTTC. Translating gives CASTPQGESGTHEQYF.

The chain links TRBV11-2 to TRBJ1-4; D unresolved. The CDR3 spans 14 residues. Germline lookup yields CDR1 SGHAT and CDR2 FQNNGV. Trimming took 3 bases from V and 2 from J, leaving 7 bases between them. The CDR3 loop is CASSFASTNEKLFF. CDR3 coding DNA: TGTGCCAGCAGCTTCGCGAGTACTAATGAAAAACTGTTTTTT. Filled out from reference TRBV11-2 and TRBJ1-4, the complete variable domain reads EAGVAQSPRYKIIEKRQSVAFWCNPISGHATLYWYQQILGQGPKLLIQFQNNGVVDDSQLPKDRFSAERLKGVDSTLKIQPAKLEDSAVYLCASSFASTNEKLFFGSGTQLSVL.

The genes are TRBV10-1 and TRBJ2-1, with 7 bases aligning to TRBD2. After removal of 3 bases from V and 7 bases from J, the junction contained 12 bases not matched to a gene. The CDR3 spans 16 residues. CDR1 and CDR2 from the germline V gene are WNHNN and SYGVQD (reference sequence). Written as DNA, the CDR3 is TGCGCCAGCAGTGAAATGTCGGCGGGAGCGAGGAATGAGCAGTTCTTC. Residues: CASSEMSAGARNEQFF.

The chain has TRBV30 and TRBJ2-4, with a possible D match to TRBD2 (7 bases). Germline assignment: CDR1 GTSNPN and CDR2 SVGIG (reference sequence). The CDR3 has 17 amino acids. V was cut by 0 bases and J by 0 bases, with 15 bases left in between. DNA of the CDR3: TGTGCCTGGAGTGTACGGGGGCTAGCGGTAGCCAAAAACATTCAGTACTTC. Protein product: CAWSVRGLAVAKNIQYF.

CDR3 loop: CASSYGGGGNEQFF. The DNA of the CDR3 is TGTGCCAGCAGTTACGGTGGTGGGGGCAATGAGCAGTTCTTC. The chain links TRBV6-5 to TRBJ2-1, with D possibly called TRBD1 or TRBD2 (5 bases each). The CDR3 sequence is 14 residues long. The germline CDR1 and CDR2 sequences are MNHEY and SVGAGI. The ends were cut back, 2 bases at V and 6 bases at J, with 11 bases in the middle.